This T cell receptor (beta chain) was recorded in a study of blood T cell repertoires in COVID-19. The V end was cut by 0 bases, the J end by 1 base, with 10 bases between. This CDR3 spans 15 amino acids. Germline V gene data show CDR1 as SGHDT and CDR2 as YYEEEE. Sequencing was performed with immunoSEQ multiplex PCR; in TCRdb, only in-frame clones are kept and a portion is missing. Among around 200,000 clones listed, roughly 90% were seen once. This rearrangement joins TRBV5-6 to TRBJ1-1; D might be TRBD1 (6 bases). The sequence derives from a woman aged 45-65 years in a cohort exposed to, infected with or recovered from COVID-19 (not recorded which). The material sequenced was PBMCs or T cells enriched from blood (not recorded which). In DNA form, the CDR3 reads TGTGCCAGCAGCTTGGTGGGGGCCTCGAACACTGAAGCTTTCTTT. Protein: CASSLVGASNTEAFF. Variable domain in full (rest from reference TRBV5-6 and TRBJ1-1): DAGVTQSPTHLIKTRGQQVTLRCSPKSGHDTVSWYQQALGQGPQFIFQYYEEEERQRGNFPDRFSGHQFPNYSSELNVNALLLGDSALYLCASSLVGASNTEAFFGQGTRLTVV.